This T cell receptor (beta chain) was retrieved from a study of OX40 agonist ivuxolimab in advanced cancers. Study overall: Every 2 weeks, ivuxolimab was infused into the patients intravenously at between 0.01 and 10 mg/kg.

This CDR3 is built from 14 residues. With 0 bases removed from V and 6 bases from J, the gap between germline ends came to 11 bases. Per germline, CDR1 LGHNA and CDR2 YSLEER. Profiling relied on immunoSEQ multiplex PCR, and the TCRdb table lists in-frame clones only, not all of them. The top ten hold about 0.31% of the sample, which has approximately 160,000 clones, approximately 94% seen once. Sequenced material: CD4+ or CD8+ T cells sorted from blood, taken in a trial of the OX40 agonist ivuxolimab. The chain joins TRBV4-3 to TRBJ1-1; tentatively, D is TRBD1 (5 bases). The clonotype was recovered from an adult with an advanced solid tumor such as melanoma, head and neck, liver or kidney cancer. The DNA of the CDR3 is TGCGCCAGCAGCCAAGATCTAGCGGGGGCTGAAGCTTTCTTT. This codes for CASSQDLAGAEAFF.